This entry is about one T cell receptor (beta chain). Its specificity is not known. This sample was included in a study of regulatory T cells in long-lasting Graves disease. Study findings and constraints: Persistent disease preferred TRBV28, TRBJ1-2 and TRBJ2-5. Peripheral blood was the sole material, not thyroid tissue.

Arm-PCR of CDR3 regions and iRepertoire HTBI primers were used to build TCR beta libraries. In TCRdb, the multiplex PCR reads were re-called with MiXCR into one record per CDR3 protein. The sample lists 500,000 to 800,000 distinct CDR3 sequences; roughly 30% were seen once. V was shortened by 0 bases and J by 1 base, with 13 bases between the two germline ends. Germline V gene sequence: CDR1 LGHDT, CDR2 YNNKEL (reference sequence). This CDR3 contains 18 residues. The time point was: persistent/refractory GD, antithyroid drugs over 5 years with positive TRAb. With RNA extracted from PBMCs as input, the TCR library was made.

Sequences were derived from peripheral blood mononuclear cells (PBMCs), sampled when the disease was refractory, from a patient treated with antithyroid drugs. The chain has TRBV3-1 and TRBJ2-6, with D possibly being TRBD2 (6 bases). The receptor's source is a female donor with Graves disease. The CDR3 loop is CASSQERGGLSGANVLTF. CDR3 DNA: TGTGCCAGCAGCCAAGAGCGGGGCGGACTATCTGGGGCCAACGTCCTGACTTTC.